Below are 9 T cell receptor beta chains sequenced from a single sample in a study of early T cells in non-severe SARS-CoV-2 infection. TCRdb redid the calling of the 5' RACE reads with MiXCR, one entry per CDR3 protein. The profile covers approximately 110,000 distinct CDR3 sequences, with just under 15% appearing a single time and around a fifth taken by the ten largest. The sequencing input was whole blood. Receptors originate from an adult who was a healthcare worker with PCR-confirmed SARS-CoV-2 infection or an uninfected control (not recorded which).

The genes are TRBV30 and TRBJ2-1; D call uncertain. The germline gives CDR1 GTSNPN, CDR2 SVGIG (reference sequence). CDR3 length equals 12 residues. Trimming removed 2 bases at V and 8 bases at J, with 10 bases between. CDR3 loop: CAWSPRSDEQFF. DNA for the CDR3: TGTGCCTGGAGTCCGAGATCGGATGAGCAGTTCTTC.

This chain links TRBV5-1 with TRBJ2-5; TRBD1 aligns across 10 bases. Germline V gene lookup returns CDR1 SGHRS and CDR2 YFSETQ. This CDR3 is 16 amino acids long. V was clipped by 5 bases and J by 5 bases; unmatched bases: 12. This CDR3 reads CASSSRPGQGLETQYF. In DNA form, the CDR3 reads TGCGCCAGCAGTTCCCGCCCGGGACAGGGGTTGGAGACCCAGTACTTC. Full variable domain (missing parts from reference TRBV5-1 and TRBJ2-5): KAGVTQTPRYLIKTRGQQVTLSCSPISGHRSVSWYQQTPGQGLQFLFEYFSETQRNKGNFPGRFSGRQFSNSRSEMNVSTLELGDSALYLCASSSRPGQGLETQYFGPGTRLLVL.

This clonotype was detected a few times. The chain employs TRBV5-1 and TRBJ2-1; D may correspond to TRBD1 or TRBD2 (5 bases each). The CDR3 length is 12 residues. V lost 4 bases to trimming and J lost 7 bases, with 9 bases between them. In germline, CDR1 is SGHRS, CDR2 YFSETQ. The CDR3, as DNA: TGCGCCAGCAGCGGGGGAAAGAATGAGCAGTTCTTC. Its translation is CASSGGKNEQFF.

The chain uses TRBV7-9 and TRBJ2-5; D remains unclear. The germline CDR1 and CDR2 sequences are SEHNR and FQNEAQ (reference sequence). This CDR3 contains 13 residues. Trimming left V 4 bases short and J 5 bases short, with 11 bases between. CDR3 loop: CASSYSSVETQYF. As DNA, the CDR3 is TGTGCCAGCAGCTATTCCTCGGTGGAGACCCAGTACTTC. Full variable domain (missing parts from reference TRBV7-9 and TRBJ2-5): DTGVSQNPRHKITKRGQNVTFRCDPISEHNRLYWYRQTLGQGPEFLTYFQNEAQLEKSRLLSDRFSAERPKGSFSTLEIQRTEQGDSAMYLCASSYSSVETQYFGPGTRLLVL.

The chain couples TRBV11-2 to TRBJ2-1, with D perhaps matching TRBD2 (7 bases). The CDR3 sequence is 15 residues long. V gave up 5 bases and J gave up 7 bases, with 18 bases separating them. The germline gives CDR1 SGHAT, CDR2 FQNNGV. The CDR3 DNA follows: TGTGCCAGCAGCCCAGTGGGGGGGGCGAGGAATGAGCAGTTCTTC. As protein: CASSPVGGARNEQFF.

This clonotype has only a few counts. The chain employs TRBV6-6 and TRBJ1-1; TRBD1 matches 7 bases. Losses at the gene ends were 10 bases for V and 1 base for J; bases not matched to a gene: 6. Germline values: CDR1 MNHNY, CDR2 SVGAGI (reference sequence). This CDR3 contains 13 residues. CDR3 protein: CATQRTGNTEAFF. CDR3 in DNA: TGTGCCACCCAGAGGACAGGGAACACTGAAGCTTTCTTT.

This chain joins TRBV29-1 and TRBJ2-1; D unclear. Trimming pared 4 bases from V and 0 bases from J, leaving 7 bases between. CDR1 and CDR2 from the germline V gene are SQVTM and ANQGSEA. The CDR3 spans 13 residues. This CDR3 reads CSVGQISYNEQFF. In DNA form, the CDR3 reads TGCAGCGTTGGCCAGATCTCCTACAATGAGCAGTTCTTC.

The chain couples TRBV29-1 to TRBJ2-7, with 7 bases identical to TRBD1. Trimming at V came to 8 bases and at J to 0 bases, leaving 4 bases not matched to a gene. This CDR3 has 12 amino acids. Germline V gene sequence: CDR1 SQVTM, CDR2 ANQGSEA. The CDR3, as DNA: TGCAGCTTCCGGGACAGCTCCTACGAGCAGTACTTC. It translates to CSFRDSSYEQYF.

There are a few counts of this clonotype. The V and J genes are TRBV18 and TRBJ1-2; tentatively, D is TRBD1 (5 bases). V lost 2 bases to trimming and J lost 5 bases, with 21 bases between them. The length of the CDR3 is 17 residues. Germline V lookup: CDR1 KGHSH, CDR2 LQKENI. CDR3 amino acids: CASSPRTTGGTLYGYTF. CDR3 nucleotide sequence: TGTGCCAGCTCACCAAGGACCACAGGAGGGACCCTTTATGGCTACACCTTC.